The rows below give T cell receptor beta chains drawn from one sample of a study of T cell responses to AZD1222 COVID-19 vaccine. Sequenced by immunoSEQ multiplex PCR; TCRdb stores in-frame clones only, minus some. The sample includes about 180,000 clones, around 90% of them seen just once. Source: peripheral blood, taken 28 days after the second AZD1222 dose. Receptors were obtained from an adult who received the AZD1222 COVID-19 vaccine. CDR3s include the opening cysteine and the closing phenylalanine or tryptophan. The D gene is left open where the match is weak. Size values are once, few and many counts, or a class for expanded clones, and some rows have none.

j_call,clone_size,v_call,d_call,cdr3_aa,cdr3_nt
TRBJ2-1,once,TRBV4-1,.,CASSQGDAPDYNEQFF,TGCGCCAGCAGCCAAGGCGACGCCCCCGATTACAATGAGCAGTTCTTC
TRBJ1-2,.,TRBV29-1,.,CSANPGDYGYTF,TGCAGCGCCAACCCAGGGGACTATGGCTACACCTTC
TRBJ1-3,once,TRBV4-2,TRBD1,CASSQTGVRMLRNTIYF,TGTGCCAGCAGCCAAACAGGGGTTAGAATGCTGAGAAACACCATATATTTT
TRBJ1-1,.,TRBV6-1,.,CASSDLSEAFF,TGTGCCAGCAGTGATTTGAGTGAAGCTTTCTTT
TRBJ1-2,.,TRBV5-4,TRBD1,CASSLVPGTGYGYTF,TGTGCCAGCAGCTTGGTGCCCGGGACAGGGTATGGCTACACCTTC
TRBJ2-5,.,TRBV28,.,CASSLGGSLQETQYF,TGTGCCAGCAGTTTGGGGGGCAGCCTACAAGAGACCCAGTACTTC
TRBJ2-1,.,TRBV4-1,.,CASSQVAVQRDEQFF,TGCGCCAGCAGCCAAGTTGCGGTCCAACGTGATGAGCAGTTCTTC
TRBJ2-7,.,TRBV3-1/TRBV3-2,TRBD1,CASSPGTGSYEQYF,TGTGCCAGCAGTCCCGGGACAGGGTCCTACGAGCAGTACTTC
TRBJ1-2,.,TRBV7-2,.,CASSLKAYGYTF,TGTGCCAGCAGCTTGAAGGCCTATGGCTACACCTTC
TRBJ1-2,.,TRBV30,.,CAWRELFNYGYTF,TGTGCCTGGAGGGAGCTTTTTAACTATGGCTACACCTTC